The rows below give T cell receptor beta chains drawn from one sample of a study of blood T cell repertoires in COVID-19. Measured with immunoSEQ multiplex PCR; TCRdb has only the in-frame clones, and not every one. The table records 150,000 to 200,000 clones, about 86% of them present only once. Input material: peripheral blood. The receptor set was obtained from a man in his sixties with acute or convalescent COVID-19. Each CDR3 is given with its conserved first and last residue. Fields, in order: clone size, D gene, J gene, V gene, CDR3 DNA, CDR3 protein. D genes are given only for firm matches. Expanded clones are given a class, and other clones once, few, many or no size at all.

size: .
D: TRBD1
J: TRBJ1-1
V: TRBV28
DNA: TGTGCCAGCAGTTTCGCTGACAGGGCCCAAGCTGAAGCTTTCTTT
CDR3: CASSFADRAQAEAFF

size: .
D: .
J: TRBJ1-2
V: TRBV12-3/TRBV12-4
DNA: TGTGCCAGCAGTCGGGTCAACTATGGCTACACCTTC
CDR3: CASSRVNYGYTF

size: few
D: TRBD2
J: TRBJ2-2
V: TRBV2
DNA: TGTGCCAGCAGGCCGACTAGCGTGGGGGAGCTGTTTTTT
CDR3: CASRPTSVGELFF

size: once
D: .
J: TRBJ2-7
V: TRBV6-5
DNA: TGTGCCAGCACCCAGGGTAGCTACGAGCAGTACTTC
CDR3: CASTQGSYEQYF

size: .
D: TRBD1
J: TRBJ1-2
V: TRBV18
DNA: TGTGCCAGCTCACCGGACAGGGTGACTAACTATGGCTACACCTTC
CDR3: CASSPDRVTNYGYTF

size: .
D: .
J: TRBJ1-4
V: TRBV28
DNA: TGTGCCAGCAGTTTGGTACAGCCTAATGAAAAACTGTTTTTT
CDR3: CASSLVQPNEKLFF

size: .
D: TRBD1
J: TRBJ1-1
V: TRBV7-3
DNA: TGTGCCAGCAGACTGGACAGGGCGAACACTGAAGCTTTCTTT
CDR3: CASRLDRANTEAFF

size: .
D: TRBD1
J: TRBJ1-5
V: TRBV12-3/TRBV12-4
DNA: TGTGCCAGCACCGACAGGGGCAATCAGCCCCAGCATTTT
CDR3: CASTDRGNQPQHF

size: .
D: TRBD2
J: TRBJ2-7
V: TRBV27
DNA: TGTGCCAGCAGTTTAAGACTAGCGGGAGGTCACGAGCAGTACTTC
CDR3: CASSLRLAGGHEQYF

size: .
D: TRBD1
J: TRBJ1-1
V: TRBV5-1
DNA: TGCGCCAGCAGCTCCGGGACAGGAAACACTGAAGCTTTCTTT
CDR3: CASSSGTGNTEAFF

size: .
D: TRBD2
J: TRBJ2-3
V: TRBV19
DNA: TGTGCCTCATGGGCTAGCGGGAGAAACGAGCAGTATTTT
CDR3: CASWASGRNEQYF